This TCR beta chain was found in a study of beta chain features in type 1 diabetes listed by TCRdb under 2018. Looking at the study overall: Mean age, gender distribution, total cell number and subset yield were not different between patients and healthy donors. Regulatory and stem cell-like memory subsets were obtained from only 8 patients and about 8 healthy donors, while naive and central memory subsets were obtained from all 30 or so donors. Across all samples, 107,917,701 sorted cells were examined, and cell number per subset correlated strongly with RNA yield. The study compared the TCRB repertoires of sorted circulating CD4+ T cell subsets in recently diagnosed type 1 diabetes patients with those in matched healthy donors. Study-wide conclusions, independent of this receptor: In all four CD4+ subsets, TCRB CDR3 length was moderately but significantly shorter in type 1 diabetes patients. At VDJ recombination sites, patients with type 1 diabetes made fewer insertions and deleted more nucleotides, a pattern implying thymic rearrangement abnormalities. Because cDNA rather than genomic DNA was sequenced, highly expressing activated cells could have been over-represented, although no difference in activation and CD3 levels was found between groups. Only small numbers of individuals were included in the HLA sub-analyses, which left unresolved whether HLA type had any influence on TCRB rearrangement. The naive, central memory and regulatory TCRB repertoires appeared to resemble one another more closely among patients than among healthy donors. Shorter templates might have been favored by PCR, but patient and control samples were amplified and corrected together, so both groups would have been affected equally by any skew.

Each donor gave one peripheral blood draw, roughly 0.12 L on average, collected into heparinised tubes. A BD FACSAria II and a panel including CD45RO, CCR7, CD25, CD127, CD95 and CD27 were used to sort naive, central memory, regulatory and stem cell-like memory CD4+ T cells. All sorted populations exceeded 95% purity. PBMCs were isolated right away by Lymphoprep density gradient centrifugation and were stained directly, without culture. So that batch effects would be minimized, each experiment stained and sorted samples in pairs, pairing one healthy donor with one patient. This clone was detected only once. The target of this receptor is not known. Per-nucleotide qualities are absent, and no much larger clonotype sits a single base away. All of the isolated RNA was reverse transcribed with the High Capacity cDNA Reverse Transcription Kit, so expressed TCRB transcripts were sequenced. Naive, central memory and regulatory T cell samples underwent deep immunoSEQ sequencing, averaging roughly 3.4 million total reads per sample. Sorted cells were lysed in RLT buffer, and RNA was extracted using DNase-treated RNeasy Micro or Mini kits according to cell number. Each cell subset was processed separately to prevent cross-contamination, with patient and healthy donor samples processed together. Using the immunoSEQ multiplex PCR, TCRB sequences were amplified from cDNA into 87-bp fragments spanning the CDR3 region. Sequencing of the amplicons was done on the Illumina HiSeq platform. Per the source publication's procedure: PCR bias was corrected computationally using synthetic template baselines, and reads within Hamming distance 2 were collapsed, with unmergeable singletons discarded. By aligning reads against IMGT, V, D and J genes, CDR3 length, and insertions or deletions at six rearrangement sites were assigned. Within each subset, clonotype counts were normalized to the number of sorted cells before true diversity and Gini coefficients were calculated with the tcR R package. The overlap coefficient, calculated on TCRB nucleotide sequences, was used to measure repertoire sharing. Out-of-frame TCRB sequences from naive cells were analyzed as a proxy for the pre-selection repertoire. TCRdb stores this immuneACCESS table with in-frame sequences only. Part of the clones is absent; in the studies checked, under half of the shortfall reflects unresolved V genes, and no reason is known for the rest. Clonal size and the V and J genes are those of that table, whereas D and trimming came from the DNA. The sample table lists around 340,000 clones, about 20% of them with a count of one. The biggest ten clones account for 0.044% of the sample.

Sequencing was done on a sample of naive CD4+ T cells from blood. The cell subset or site label on this specimen signifies: true naive CD4+ T cells. This clonotype was sampled from a woman between 18 and 29 years old in good health.

The DNA sequence is as follows: TGCACCAGCAGCCAAGATGAGAGGGAGGATGCGAATGAGCAGTTCTTC. The encoded protein is CTSSQDEREDANEQFF. The rearranged segments are TRBV1 and TRBJ2-1; the table names TRBD2, a call not compared with the DNA. TRBV1 is flagged as a pseudogene. The CDR3 starts with the cysteine, ends with the phenylalanine, and has 16 residues. The only DNA kept is the CDR3, 48 bases in frame from the first base.